This TCR beta chain was observed in a study of vaccination effects on CD4 cells after COVID-19. Overall study results and limits: Infection-derived and vaccine-derived clones contracted markedly late after vaccination.

Points on this clone: The antigen is undetermined.

Sequencing used immunoSEQ multiplex PCR; TCRdb keeps in-frame clones, though not all of them. The profile shows 50,000 to 75,000 clones, roughly 79% of them singletons. The germline V gene has CDR1 MNHEY and CDR2 SMNVEV (reference sequence). With 5 bases removed from V and 2 bases from J, the gap between germline ends came to 12 bases. This CDR3 is 14 amino acids long. Under the ViraFEST assay, PBMC were stimulated with viral peptide pools so that antigen-specific CD4+ T cells expanded. Sequencing was performed afterwards. Subsequent to a culture period of about ten days, CD4+ T cells were isolated. The TCR sequence derives from a human donor who received a COVID-19 vaccine. Material: CD4+ T cells from PBMCs cultured with HCoV-229E spike peptides, obtained before COVID-19 vaccination. The rearrangement uses TRBV27 and TRBJ2-5; TRBD1 or TRBD2 may be the D gene (6 bases each). This chain's CDR3 is CASSDRTIQETQYF. CDR3 bases: TGTGCCAGCAGTGACAGGACTATTCAAGAGACCCAGTACTTC.